One sample yielded the 2 T cell receptor beta chains listed below, sequenced in a study of blood T cell repertoires in COVID-19. The table came from immunoSEQ multiplex PCR; TCRdb's copy has only in-frame clones and leaves some out. The table has some 250,000 clones, 70% to 90% seen once. Sequencing was done on a sample of peripheral blood. The receptor source for this set is a woman between 40 and 55 years old who had recovered from COVID-19.

The chain joins TRBV19 to TRBJ2-7; perhaps TRBD1 as D (6 bases). The CDR3 spans 13 residues. Germline lookup yields CDR1 LNHDA and CDR2 SQIVND (reference sequence). V lost 3 bases and J 7 bases, leaving 13 bases between the germline ends. CDR3 sequence reads: CASSMGATGEQYF. The DNA of the CDR3 is TGTGCCAGTAGTATGGGGGCCACTGGGGAGCAGTACTTC.

The genes are TRBV19 and TRBJ2-1; the match to TRBD2 covers 13 bases. Germline values: CDR1 LNHDA, CDR2 SQIVND (reference sequence). With V trimmed by 8 bases and J by 3 bases, 1 base remained unmatched. The CDR3 is 14 residues long. Written as DNA, the CDR3 is TGTGCCAGTGGACTAGCGGGAGTCTACAATGAGCAGTTCTTC. Its translation is CASGLAGVYNEQFF. Drawing the rest from reference TRBV19 and TRBJ2-1, the complete variable domain is DGGITQSPKYLFRKEGQNVTLSCEQNLNHDAMYWYRQDPGQGLRLIYYSQIVNDFQKGDIAEGYSVSREKKESFPLTVTSAQKNPTAFYLCASGLAGVYNEQFFGPGTRLTVL.